A selection of T cell receptor beta chains follows, all from one sample in a study of OX40 agonist ivuxolimab in advanced cancers. Repertoires were generated with immunoSEQ multiplex PCR, while TCRdb's copy carries only in-frame clones and drops some. Among about 88,000 clones, approximately 85% were seen once, and the ten largest hold 3.5% to 4%. Here the sequenced sample was CD4+ or CD8+ T cells sorted from blood, taken in a trial of the OX40 agonist ivuxolimab. The source of these receptors is an adult with an advanced solid tumor such as melanoma, head and neck, liver or kidney cancer. The CDR3 runs from the conserved cysteine through the conserved F or W. A D gene is named only where the DNA matches it firmly. Clone size appears in some rows only: once, few, many, or a class for an expanded clone.

j_call clone_size d_call v_call cdr3_nt cdr3_aa
TRBJ1-1 NA TRBD1 TRBV4-1 TGCGCCAGCAGCCATGCAGGGGGCGCGGTTGAAGCTTTCTTT CASSHAGGAVEAFF
TRBJ1-4 medium-sized NA TRBV7-8 TGTGCCAGCAGCCTAGACGGGGGCAATGAAAAACTGTTTTTT CASSLDGGNEKLFF
TRBJ2-4 NA NA TRBV27 TGTGCCAGCAGTTTTAGGGGGTTAGCCAAAAACATTCAGTACTTC CASSFRGLAKNIQYF
TRBJ1-6 once TRBD1 TRBV6-6 TGTGCCAGCGTATCAGGGGGGGCTAATTCACCCCTCCACTTT CASVSGGANSPLHF
TRBJ1-1 NA NA TRBV30 TGTGCCTGGGCCAGCCACCACACTGAAGCTTTCTTT CAWASHHTEAFF
TRBJ2-2 few NA TRBV4-1 TGCGCCAGCAGCCAAGGTTTAAGGGGGAGGGCCGGAACCGGGGAGCTGTTTTTT CASSQGLRGRAGTGELFF
TRBJ2-7 NA NA TRBV10-2 TGCGCCAGCAGTGAGATGTACGAGCAGTACTTC CASSEMYEQYF
TRBJ2-7 NA TRBD2 TRBV4-3 TGCGCCAGCAGCCAAGCAGGCGGGAGCTCCTACGAGCAGTACTTC CASSQAGGSSYEQYF
TRBJ2-7 NA TRBD1 TRBV5-1 TGCGCCAGCAGCGGGGACAGCTACTACGAGCAGTACTTC CASSGDSYYEQYF
TRBJ2-4 few NA TRBV11-3 TGTGCCAGCAGCTTATCGGGGGCACCAAACATTCAGTACTTC CASSLSGAPNIQYF
TRBJ2-7 NA NA TRBV27 TGTGCCAGCAGTTTATATCCCTACGAGCAGTACTTC CASSLYPYEQYF
TRBJ2-7 NA NA TRBV11-2 TGTGCCAGCAGCTTAGGTGGGCACGGGATTTACGAGCAGTACTTC CASSLGGHGIYEQYF
TRBJ2-7 NA TRBD2 TRBV6-6 TGTGCCAGCAGTTACTCGGCAGAGGGACTATCCTACGAGCAGTACTTC CASSYSAEGLSYEQYF
TRBJ2-1 NA NA TRBV7-8 TGTGCCAGCAGCTTAGACCCCATGGCGAATGAGCAGTTCTTC CASSLDPMANEQFF
TRBJ2-1 once TRBD2 TRBV7-3 TGTGCCAGCAGCTTAACCCCGGGACTAGGGTCAGATGAGCAGTTCTTC CASSLTPGLGSDEQFF
TRBJ1-5 NA TRBD1 TRBV6-6 TGTGCCAGCACCTGGGACAGGGGGAATCAGCCCCAGCATTTT CASTWDRGNQPQHF
TRBJ2-3 few NA TRBV10-1 TGCGCCAGCGGAGTAGGGGATACCACAGATACGCAGTATTTT CASGVGDTTDTQYF
TRBJ2-1 NA NA TRBV11-2 TGTGCCAGCACCGACGGGGCGAGGCGGGAGCAGTTCTTC CASTDGARREQFF
TRBJ2-7 NA NA TRBV5-8 TGTGCCAGCAGCTTACCTAACTACGAGCAGTACTTC CASSLPNYEQYF
TRBJ2-1 NA NA TRBV20-1 TGCAGTGCTAGAAAGCGTAGGGAGCAGTTCTTC CSARKRREQFF
TRBJ2-6 NA NA TRBV21-1 TGTGCCAGCAGCTTGCGGGACATGACAGTCTCTGGGTCTGGGGCCAACGTCCTGACTTTC CASSLRDMTVSGSGANVLTF
TRBJ2-5 NA TRBD1 TRBV9 TGTGCCAGCAGCTTAGGACAGGGAGAAGGAGAGACCCAGTACTTC CASSLGQGEGETQYF
TRBJ2-7 NA NA TRBV14 TGTGCCAGCAGCCAAGAACGAACCTACGAGCAGTACTTC CASSQERTYEQYF
TRBJ2-5 NA TRBD1 TRBV6-6 TGTGCCAGCAGTACGGCACAGGGGGCACGGGAGACCCAGTACTTC CASSTAQGARETQYF
TRBJ2-3 NA TRBD2 TRBV6-6 TGTGCCAGCAGTTGGACTAGCGGGTCCTCAGATACGCAGTATTTT CASSWTSGSSDTQYF
TRBJ2-3 NA NA TRBV7-8 TGTGCCAGCAGCTCCCGCCCGGGGTCAGGAACAGATACGCAGTATTTT CASSSRPGSGTDTQYF
TRBJ2-2 few NA TRBV6-1 TGTGCCAGCACTCCGGGGTTCGGGGAGCTGTTTTTT CASTPGFGELFF
TRBJ1-1 NA NA TRBV2 TGTGCCAGCAGTGAAATAACACCGAAGCTCAACACTGAAGCTTTCTTT CASSEITPKLNTEAFF
TRBJ2-1 NA TRBD1 TRBV7-8 TGTGCCAGCAGCACTTACAGGGGGGCCTACAATGAGCAGTTCTTC CASSTYRGAYNEQFF
TRBJ2-5 NA NA TRBV28 TGTGCCAGCAGCCGTTTGGAGACCCAGTACTTC CASSRLETQYF
TRBJ1-5 NA NA TRBV7-8 TGTGCCAGCAGCTTAGTAGGTAGTCAGCCCCAGCATTTT CASSLVGSQPQHF
TRBJ1-6 NA NA TRBV30 TGTGCCTGGAGTCCAGGAGGTAATTCACCCCTCCACTTT CAWSPGGNSPLHF
TRBJ2-7 NA NA TRBV7-9 TGTGCCAGCAGCCTCCAGGGTGTTCTCGAGCAGTACTTC CASSLQGVLEQYF
TRBJ2-1 NA NA TRBV4-3 TGCGCCAGCAGCCAAGATGGACTTGGACTTCTTTACAATGAGCAGTTCTTC CASSQDGLGLLYNEQFF
TRBJ1-6 NA NA TRBV27 TGTGCCAGCAGCCTATCACAGACTTCACCCCTCCACTTT CASSLSQTSPLHF
TRBJ2-3 NA NA TRBV7-3 TGTGCCAGCAGCTCCCTAGGGGGGGACGGAGATACGCAGTATTTT CASSSLGGDGDTQYF
TRBJ2-1 NA NA TRBV6-5 TGTGCCAGCAGTTATCGTCACAGGGCCTCCCGCAATGAGCAGTTCTTC CASSYRHRASRNEQFF
TRBJ2-4 few NA TRBV30 TGTGCCTGGAGTCAGGGGGGTTTCGGTGGCATTCAGTACTTC CAWSQGGFGGIQYF
TRBJ2-5 once TRBD2 TRBV5-1 TGCGCCAGCAGCTTGATCGCGGGAGTAGAGACCCAGTACTTC CASSLIAGVETQYF
TRBJ1-2 NA NA TRBV6-1 TGTGCCAGCAGCGAGGGCTCAGCTAACTATGGCTACACCTTC CASSEGSANYGYTF
TRBJ1-4 NA NA TRBV29-1 TGCAGCGCTGTATCTAATGAAAAACTGTTTTTT CSAVSNEKLFF
TRBJ2-5 NA NA TRBV7-8 TGTGCCAGCAGCTCACCCCGAGGGGGAGAGACCCAGTACTTC CASSSPRGGETQYF
TRBJ2-2 NA NA TRBV9 TGTGCCAGCAGCGTAGCGGCCACCGGGGAGCTGTTTTTT CASSVAATGELFF
TRBJ2-1 NA NA TRBV21-1 TGTGCCAGCAGCAAACCGACCACTGACAGGGAGTGGGGGAATGAGCAGTTCTTC CASSKPTTDREWGNEQFF
TRBJ2-2 once TRBD2 TRBV19 TGTGCCAGTAGTATAGTAGCGGGAGGTTTCACCGGGGAGCTGTTTTTT CASSIVAGGFTGELFF